The T cell receptor (beta chain) described here comes from a study of neurological immune-mediated disorders. Study-wide results and caveats: HTLV-1-associated myelopathy led in TCR clonal expansion, while multiple sclerosis ranked lowest, below healthy controls. There were no CDR3 amino acid sequences shared by expanded clones across subjects, a result suggesting private repertoires in all groups.

Per sequencing run, 15-18 subjects together gave over 170 million TCR-beta sequences. Each CDR3 protein is one row after TCRdb ran MiXCR on the 5' RACE reads. The data hold tens of thousands of distinct CDR3 sequences, with 13% to 15% observed a single time. Germline V gene lookup returns CDR1 MNHNY and CDR2 SVGAGI (reference sequence). The V end was cut by 6 bases, the J end by 5 bases, with 8 bases between. The CDR3 runs 11 residues. Ten or more counts support this clonotype. What it recognizes is unknown. The specimen sequenced was PBMCs. The clonotype originates from a woman aged 45 to 65 with HTLV-1-associated myelopathy (HAM/TSP). This chain joins TRBV6-6 and TRBJ2-7; TRBD2 is a possible D gene (6 bases). The CDR3 sequence is CASRRTNEQYF. The CDR3 coding sequence is TGTGCCAGCAGACGGACTAACGAGCAGTACTTC.